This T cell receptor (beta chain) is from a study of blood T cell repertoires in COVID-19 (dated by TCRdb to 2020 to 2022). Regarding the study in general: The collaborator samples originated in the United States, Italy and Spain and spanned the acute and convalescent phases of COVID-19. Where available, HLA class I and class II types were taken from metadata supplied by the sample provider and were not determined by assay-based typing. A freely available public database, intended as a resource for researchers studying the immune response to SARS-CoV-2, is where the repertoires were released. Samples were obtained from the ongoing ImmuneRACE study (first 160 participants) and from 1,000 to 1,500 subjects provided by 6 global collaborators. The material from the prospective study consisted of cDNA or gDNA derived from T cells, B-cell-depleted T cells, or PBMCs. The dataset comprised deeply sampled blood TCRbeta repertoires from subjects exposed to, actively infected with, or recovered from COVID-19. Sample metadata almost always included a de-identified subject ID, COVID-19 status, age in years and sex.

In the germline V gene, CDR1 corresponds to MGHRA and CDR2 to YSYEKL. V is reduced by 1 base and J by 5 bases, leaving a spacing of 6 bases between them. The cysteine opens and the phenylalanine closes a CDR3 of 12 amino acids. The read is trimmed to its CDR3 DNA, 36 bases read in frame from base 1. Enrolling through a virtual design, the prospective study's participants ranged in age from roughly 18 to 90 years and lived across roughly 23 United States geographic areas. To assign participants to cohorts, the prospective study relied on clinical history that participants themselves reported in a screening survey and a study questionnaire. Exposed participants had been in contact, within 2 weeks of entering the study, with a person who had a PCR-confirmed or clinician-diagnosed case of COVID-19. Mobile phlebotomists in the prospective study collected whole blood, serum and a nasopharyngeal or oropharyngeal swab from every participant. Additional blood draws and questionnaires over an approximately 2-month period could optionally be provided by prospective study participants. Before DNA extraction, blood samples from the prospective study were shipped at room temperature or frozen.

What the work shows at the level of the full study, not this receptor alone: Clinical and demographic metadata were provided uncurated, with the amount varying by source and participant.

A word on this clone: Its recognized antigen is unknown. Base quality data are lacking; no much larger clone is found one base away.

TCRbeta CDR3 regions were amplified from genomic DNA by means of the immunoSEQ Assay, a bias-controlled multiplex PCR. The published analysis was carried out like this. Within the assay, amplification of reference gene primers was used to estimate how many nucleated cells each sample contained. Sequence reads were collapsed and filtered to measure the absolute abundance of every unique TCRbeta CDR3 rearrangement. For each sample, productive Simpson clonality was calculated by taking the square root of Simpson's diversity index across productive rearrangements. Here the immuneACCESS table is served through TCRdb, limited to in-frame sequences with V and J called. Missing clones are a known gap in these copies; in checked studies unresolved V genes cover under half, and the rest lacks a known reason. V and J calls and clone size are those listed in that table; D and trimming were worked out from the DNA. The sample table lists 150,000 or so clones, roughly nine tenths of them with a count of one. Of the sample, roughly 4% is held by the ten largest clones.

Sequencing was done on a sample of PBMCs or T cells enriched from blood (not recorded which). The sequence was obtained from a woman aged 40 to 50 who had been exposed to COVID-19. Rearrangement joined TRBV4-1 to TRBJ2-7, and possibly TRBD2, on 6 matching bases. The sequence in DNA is TGCGCCAGCAGCCAAGCTAGCGACGAGCAGTACTTC. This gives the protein CASSQASDEQYF.